A selection of T cell receptor beta chains follows, all from one sample in a study of CD8 T cells in ankylosing spondylitis. MiXCR, run by TCRdb on the 5' RACE reads, gives a single entry per CDR3 protein. This sample yields 350,000 to 550,000 distinct CDR3 sequences, of which about 24% are seen a single time; 0.89% belongs to the top ten. Source material: blood, either unsorted or a sorted T cell fraction (not recorded which). These receptors all stem from a male donor with ankylosing spondylitis. Each CDR3 is given with its conserved first and last residue. Fields, in order: V gene, J gene, clone size, CDR3 protein. Expanded clones are given a class, and other clones once, few, many or no size at all.

TRBV5-1	TRBJ2-3	many	CASSSGQPRDTQYF
TRBV27	TRBJ2-7	NA	CASSKIPGTGLYEQYF
TRBV3-1	TRBJ1-1	few	CASSRGGGPTEAFF
TRBV6-2/TRBV6-3	TRBJ1-5	few	CASTSGTSDSNQPQHF
TRBV5-6	TRBJ1-2	NA	CASSTRGQVYGYTF
TRBV19	TRBJ1-2	NA	CASTPTQGAYGYTF
TRBV12-3/TRBV12-4	TRBJ1-1	few	CASSLGANMNTEAFF
TRBV12-3/TRBV12-4	TRBJ2-7	NA	CASSWGTSGIYEQYF
TRBV12-3/TRBV12-4	TRBJ1-1	few	CASSPRDRNTEAFF
TRBV15	TRBJ1-2	NA	CATSSWDRGDYGYTF
TRBV6-1	TRBJ2-6	once	CASSEEMWREAGSGANVLTF
TRBV27	TRBJ2-5	once	CASSSPAGTQYF
TRBV20-1	TRBJ2-4	few	CSAPVAAKNIQYF
TRBV5-1	TRBJ2-1	few	CASSSYRVSEQFF
TRBV27	TRBJ2-3	NA	CASRPLWRRRGTDTQYF
TRBV29-1	TRBJ1-2	NA	CSVEDTGGGYTF
TRBV2	TRBJ2-2	few	CASSDQGGTGELFF
TRBV7-2	TRBJ1-3	NA	CASSLDPAGNTIYF
TRBV11-3	TRBJ1-3	few	CASSLVGAIYSSSGNTIYF
TRBV5-1	TRBJ2-3	NA	CASSLIAGEGAGTQYF
TRBV5-1	TRBJ2-1	few	CASNPTSGYNEQFF
TRBV2	TRBJ2-7	NA	CASSITAYEQYF
TRBV5-6	TRBJ1-1	few	CASSFLLNTEAFF
TRBV20-1	TRBJ2-5	few	CSARSWAEETQYF
TRBV4-2	TRBJ2-4	NA	CASSQEGNRLAKNIQYF
TRBV5-1	TRBJ2-2	once	CASSLRGIGELFF
TRBV10-3	TRBJ1-1	NA	CAISAGGSSEAFF
TRBV20-1	TRBJ2-1	NA	CSARATAGVRNEQFF
TRBV20-1	TRBJ2-1	NA	CSALTPGLAGYYNEQFF
TRBV11-2	TRBJ2-1	NA	CASSPPAKGFGNEQFF
TRBV6-5	TRBJ1-2	NA	CASSLWGHDLPYGYTF
TRBV11-2	TRBJ2-1	NA	CASSLEVAGLLTLSYNEQFF
TRBV5-1	TRBJ2-2	NA	CASSFLPGADTGELFF
TRBV7-9	TRBJ2-7	NA	CASSLGTNREQYF
TRBV25-1	TRBJ1-1	few	CASRGQGKTEAFF
TRBV24-1	TRBJ2-1	few	CATSDGTRLYNEQFF
TRBV2	TRBJ2-5	NA	CASSPGLLETQYF
TRBV20-1	TRBJ1-1	NA	CSARGEGQGARGTEAFF